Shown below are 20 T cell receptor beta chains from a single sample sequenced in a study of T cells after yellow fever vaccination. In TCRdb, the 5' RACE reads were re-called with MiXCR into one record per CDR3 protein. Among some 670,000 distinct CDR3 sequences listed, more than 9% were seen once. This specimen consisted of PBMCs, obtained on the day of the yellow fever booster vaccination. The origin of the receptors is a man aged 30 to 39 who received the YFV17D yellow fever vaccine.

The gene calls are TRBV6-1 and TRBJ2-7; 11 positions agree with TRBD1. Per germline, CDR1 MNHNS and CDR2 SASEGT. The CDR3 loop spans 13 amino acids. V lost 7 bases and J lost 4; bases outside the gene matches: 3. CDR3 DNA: TGTGCCAGCATGGACAGGGGGCTTTACGAGCAGTACTTC. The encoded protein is CASMDRGLYEQYF.

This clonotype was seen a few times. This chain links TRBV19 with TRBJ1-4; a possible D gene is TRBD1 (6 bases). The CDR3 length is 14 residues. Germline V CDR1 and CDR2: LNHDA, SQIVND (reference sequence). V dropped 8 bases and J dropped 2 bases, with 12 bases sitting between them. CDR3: CASDGGATNEKLFF. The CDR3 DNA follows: TGTGCCAGTGATGGGGGCGCGACTAATGAAAAACTGTTTTTT. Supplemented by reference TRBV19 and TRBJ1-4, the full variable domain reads DGGITQSPKYLFRKEGQNVTLSCEQNLNHDAMYWYRQDPGQGLRLIYYSQIVNDFQKGDIAEGYSVSREKKESFPLTVTSAQKNPTAFYLCASDGGATNEKLFFGSGTQLSVL.

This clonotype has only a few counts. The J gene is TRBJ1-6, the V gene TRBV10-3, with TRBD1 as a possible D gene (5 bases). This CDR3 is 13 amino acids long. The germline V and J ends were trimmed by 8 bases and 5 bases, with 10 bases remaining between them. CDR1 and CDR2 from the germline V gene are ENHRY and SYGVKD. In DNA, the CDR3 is TGTGCCATCCGGGGCCTAAATAATTCACCCCTCCACTTT. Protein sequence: CAIRGLNNSPLHF.

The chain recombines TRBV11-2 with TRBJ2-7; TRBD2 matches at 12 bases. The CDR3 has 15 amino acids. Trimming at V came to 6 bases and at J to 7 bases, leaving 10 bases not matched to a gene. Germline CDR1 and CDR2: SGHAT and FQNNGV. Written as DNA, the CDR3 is TGTGCCAGCAGTCGACTAGCGGGAGTTGGGAGTGAGCAGTACTTC. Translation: CASSRLAGVGSEQYF.

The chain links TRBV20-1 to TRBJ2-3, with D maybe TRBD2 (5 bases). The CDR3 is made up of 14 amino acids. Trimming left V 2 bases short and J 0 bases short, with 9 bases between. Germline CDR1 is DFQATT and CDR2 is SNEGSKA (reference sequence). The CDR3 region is CSARPSPSTDTQYF. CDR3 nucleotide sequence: TGCAGTGCTAGACCTAGCCCTAGCACAGATACGCAGTATTTT.

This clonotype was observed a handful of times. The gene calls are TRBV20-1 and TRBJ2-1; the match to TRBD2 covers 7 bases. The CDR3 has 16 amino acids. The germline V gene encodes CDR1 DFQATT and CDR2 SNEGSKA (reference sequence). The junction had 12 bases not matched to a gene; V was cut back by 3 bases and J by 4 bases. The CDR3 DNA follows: TGCAGTGCTAGTTCAGTCGGACTAGGACTTTACAATGAGCAGTTCTTC. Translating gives CSASSVGLGLYNEQFF.

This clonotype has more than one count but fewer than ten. CDR3: CASSLPHPDSTSSYEQYF. The CDR3 DNA reads as TGTGCCAGCAGCTTACCCCACCCTGATAGCACGAGCTCCTACGAGCAGTACTTC. The chain has TRBV11-1 and TRBJ2-7; D unresolved. Looked up from germline, CDR1 is SGHAT and CDR2 is FQDESV (reference sequence). This CDR3 is built from 18 residues. V lost 2 bases, J lost 0 bases, and 20 bases lay in between.

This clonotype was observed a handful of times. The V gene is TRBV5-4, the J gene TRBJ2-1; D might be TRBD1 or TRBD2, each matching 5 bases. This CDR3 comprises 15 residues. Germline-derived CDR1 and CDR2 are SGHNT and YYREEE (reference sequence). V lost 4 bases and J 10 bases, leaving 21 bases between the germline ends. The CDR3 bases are TGTGCCAGCAGCACCCGAACCGGGACGTTGGGGGAGCAGTTCTTC. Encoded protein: CASSTRTGTLGEQFF.

The CDR3 here is CASNTGTGPTDTQYF. In DNA, the CDR3 is TGTGCCAGCAACACCGGGACAGGGCCCACAGATACGCAGTATTTT. The gene calls are TRBV3-1 and TRBJ2-3, with 9 bases lining up with TRBD1. J lost 2 bases, V lost 7 bases, and 7 bases had no gene match. The CDR3 is made up of 15 amino acids. Germline V lookup: CDR1 LGHDT, CDR2 YNNKEL (reference sequence).

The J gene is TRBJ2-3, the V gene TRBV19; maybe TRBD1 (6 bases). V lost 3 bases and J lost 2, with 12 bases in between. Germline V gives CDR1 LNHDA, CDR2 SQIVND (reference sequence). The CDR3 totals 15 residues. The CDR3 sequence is CASSIRDISTDTQYF. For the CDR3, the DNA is TGTGCCAGTAGTATCCGGGACATATCCACAGATACGCAGTATTTT.

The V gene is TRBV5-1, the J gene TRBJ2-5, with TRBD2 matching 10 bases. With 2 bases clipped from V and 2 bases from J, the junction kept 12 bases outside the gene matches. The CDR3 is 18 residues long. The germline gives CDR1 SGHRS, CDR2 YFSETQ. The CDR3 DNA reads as TGCGCCAGCAGCTTAGGGGCTAGCGGGAGTCTGGTGCAAGAGACCCAGTACTTC. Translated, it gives CASSLGASGSLVQETQYF.

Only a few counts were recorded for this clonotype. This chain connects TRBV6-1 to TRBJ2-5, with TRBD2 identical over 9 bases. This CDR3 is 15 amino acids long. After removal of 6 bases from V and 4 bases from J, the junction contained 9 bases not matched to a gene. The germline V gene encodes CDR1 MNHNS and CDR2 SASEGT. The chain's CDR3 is CASSSTGGRGETQYF. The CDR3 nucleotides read TGTGCCAGCAGCAGCACAGGCGGGAGGGGAGAGACCCAGTACTTC.

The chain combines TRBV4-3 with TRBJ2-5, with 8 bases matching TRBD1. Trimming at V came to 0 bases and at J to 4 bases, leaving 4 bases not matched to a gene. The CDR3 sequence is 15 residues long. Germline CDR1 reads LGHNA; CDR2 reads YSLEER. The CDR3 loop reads CASSQETGVLETQYF. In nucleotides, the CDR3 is TGCGCCAGCAGCCAAGAGACAGGGGTACTAGAGACCCAGTACTTC.

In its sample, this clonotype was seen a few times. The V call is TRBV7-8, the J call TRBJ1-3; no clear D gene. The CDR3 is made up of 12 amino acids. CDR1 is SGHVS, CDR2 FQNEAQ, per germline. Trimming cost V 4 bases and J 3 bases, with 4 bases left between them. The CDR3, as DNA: TGTGCCAGCAGCTATGATGGAAACACCATATATTTT. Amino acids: CASSYDGNTIYF.

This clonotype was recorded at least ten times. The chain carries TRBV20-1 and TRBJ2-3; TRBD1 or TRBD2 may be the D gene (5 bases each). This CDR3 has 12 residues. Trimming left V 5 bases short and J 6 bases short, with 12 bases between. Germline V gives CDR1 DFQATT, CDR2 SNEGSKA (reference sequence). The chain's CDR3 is CSAPRWGDTQYF. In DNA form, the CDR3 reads TGCAGTGCTCCCCGGTGGGGGGATACGCAGTATTTT.

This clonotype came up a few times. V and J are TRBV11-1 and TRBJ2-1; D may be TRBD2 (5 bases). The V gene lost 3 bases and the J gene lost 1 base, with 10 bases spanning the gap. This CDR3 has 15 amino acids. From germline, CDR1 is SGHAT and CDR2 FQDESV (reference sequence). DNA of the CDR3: TGTGCCAGCAGCTTTACTAGGTTTTCCTACAATGAGCAGTTCTTC. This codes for CASSFTRFSYNEQFF.

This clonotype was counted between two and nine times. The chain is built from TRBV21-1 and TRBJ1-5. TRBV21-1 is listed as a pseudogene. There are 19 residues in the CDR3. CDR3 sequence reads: CASSKAHDLGRSSNQPQHF. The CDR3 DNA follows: TGTGCCAGCAGCAAAGCGCATGATCTTGGCAGGAGTAGCAATCAGCCCCAGCATTTT.

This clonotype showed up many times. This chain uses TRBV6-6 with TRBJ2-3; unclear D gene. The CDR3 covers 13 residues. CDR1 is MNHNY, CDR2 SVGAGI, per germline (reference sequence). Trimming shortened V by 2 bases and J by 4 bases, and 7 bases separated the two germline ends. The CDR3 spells CASSYRVSDTQYF. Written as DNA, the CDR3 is TGTGCCAGCAGTTACAGGGTGTCAGATACGCAGTATTTT.

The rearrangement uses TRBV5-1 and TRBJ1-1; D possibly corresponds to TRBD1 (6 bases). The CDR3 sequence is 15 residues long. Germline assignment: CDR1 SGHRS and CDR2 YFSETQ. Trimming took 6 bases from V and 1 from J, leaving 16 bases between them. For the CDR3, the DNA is TGCGCCAGCAACCTCGGGGGCAACGCGAACACTGAAGCTTTCTTT. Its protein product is CASNLGGNANTEAFF.

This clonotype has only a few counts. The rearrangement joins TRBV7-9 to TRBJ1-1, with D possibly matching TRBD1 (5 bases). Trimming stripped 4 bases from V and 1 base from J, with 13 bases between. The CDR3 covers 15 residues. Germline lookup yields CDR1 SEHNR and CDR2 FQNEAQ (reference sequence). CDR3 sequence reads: CASSSTTTGNTEAFF. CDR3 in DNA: TGTGCCAGCAGCTCCACGACCACAGGGAACACTGAAGCTTTCTTT.